The clone carrying this T cell receptor (beta chain) was seen ten or more times. No antigen is known for it. Germline-derived CDR1 and CDR2 are SGHRS and YFSETQ. The CDR3 loop spans 13 amino acids. V shed 4 bases and J shed 6 bases, with 10 bases lying between them. TCRdb reanalysed the 5' RACE reads using MiXCR and keeps one entry per CDR3 protein. This sample carries 150,000 to 200,000 distinct CDR3 sequences, 5.5% to 8% of them seen once, and the ten largest clones take less than 3%. The sample comes from a study of T cells after yellow fever vaccination. Study-wide findings and caveats: Clonotypes shared by both compartments, CD4 and CD8, made up a small share. Though weaker, the secondary response peaked faster, on day 5 versus 15.

This chain joins TRBV5-1 and TRBJ2-2; tentatively, D is TRBD1 (6 bases). The specimen was CD4+ T cells sorted from PBMCs, collected on the day of the first yellow fever vaccination. This clonotype was obtained from a man aged 18-30 years who received the YFV17D yellow fever vaccine. CDR3 DNA: TGCGCCAGCAGCACACAGGGATCCGGGGAGCTGTTTTTT. This gives the protein CASSTQGSGELFF.